A selection of T cell receptor beta chains follows, all from one sample in a study of cytomegalovirus exposure and HLA in healthy donors. TCRdb's table, derived via immunoSEQ multiplex PCR, lists solely in-frame clones and lacks some. The top ten hold 4.5% to 6.5% of the sample, which has about 89,000 clones, around 10% seen once. Sequenced sample: PBMCs. These receptors all stem from a man between 50 and 59 years old in good health and CMV-seropositive. CDR3s include the opening cysteine and the closing phenylalanine or tryptophan. Size is stated for part of the rows, as once, few or many counts, or as a class when the clone is expanded.

V	J	size	CDR3
TRBV10-3	TRBJ1-2	few	CAVSTPGTAPGYTF
TRBV29-1	TRBJ1-1	-	CSADRDNTEAFF
TRBV2	TRBJ1-5	-	CASSDRGLNQPQHF
TRBV7-3	TRBJ2-7	-	CASSVLAGGAGEQYF
TRBV15	TRBJ2-6	few	CATSTTGTGANVLTF
TRBV13	TRBJ2-6	-	CASSSQGTGANVLTF
TRBV28	TRBJ2-7	-	CASSSGTSGRTYEQYF
TRBV9	TRBJ2-3	once	CASSVIGLASGGTDTQYF
TRBV11-1	TRBJ1-2	-	CASSSGSTANYGYTF
TRBV5-6	TRBJ2-5	few	CASSLDREGETQYF
TRBV7-3	TRBJ2-5	-	CASSVREGETQYF
TRBV30	TRBJ1-2	-	CAWSVKSSGRGIYGYTF
TRBV7-4	TRBJ1-2	-	CASSLCRGGCGYTF
TRBV11-2	TRBJ2-5	once	CASSLDNIPFGGTQYF
TRBV7-2	TRBJ2-6	few	CASSAVAGANVLTF
TRBV23-1	TRBJ2-3	few	CASSQSPYRGRTDTQYF
TRBV15	TRBJ2-7	-	CATSRDRPGGPYEQYF
TRBV19	TRBJ1-1	few	CASNPQGGTEAFF